The 7 T cell receptor beta chains listed next were all sequenced from one sample in a study of graft-versus-host responses after intestinal transplantation. Assay used: immunoSEQ multiplex PCR; TCRdb lists only in-frame clones, some missing. The data hold 8,000 or so clones, with over 90% observed a single time. Material: PBMCs, obtained 11 days after intestinal transplantation. Every receptor here comes from a human patient who received an intestinal transplant, so some T cells may come from the graft donor.

The chain employs TRBV4-1 and TRBJ2-6, with 7 bases that match TRBD1. The CDR3 consists of 18 residues. The V segment lost 4 bases and the J segment 0 bases; nucleotides outside the gene matches: 9. CDR1 is MGHRA and CDR2 is YSYEKL in the germline V gene. Written as DNA, the CDR3 is TGCGCCAGCAGCCCCTCCGGGACAGCCCTCTCTGGGGCCAACGTCCTGACTTTC. Translation: CASSPSGTALSGANVLTF.

This clone was seen just once. J is TRBJ1-2 and V is TRBV7-9; 9 nucleotides line up with TRBD1. The J segment lost 11 bases and the V segment lost 0 bases, leaving 13 bases of the junction unmatched. CDR1 is SEHNR, CDR2 FQNEAQ, per germline (reference sequence). The CDR3 sequence is 16 residues long. The CDR3 DNA is TGTGCCAGCAGCTTAGCGTTCTCCCGGGACAGGGCAGGATACACCTTC. Translation gives CASSLAFSRDRAGYTF.

This clone was counted once. The chain joins TRBV7-8 to TRBJ1-1, with 7 bases lining up with TRBD1. V was pared by 3 bases and J by 9 bases, with 7 bases of the junction left unmatched. CDR3 length equals 13 residues. Germline assignment: CDR1 SGHVS and CDR2 FQNEAQ. In DNA form, the CDR3 reads TGTGCCAGCAGCTTGGAGGGGGCGGGAAAAGCTTTCTTT. It yields the protein CASSLEGAGKAFF. Full variable domain (outside the CDR3, taken from reference TRBV7-8 and TRBJ1-1): GAGVSQSPRYKVAKRGQDVALRCDPISGHVSLFWYQQALGQGPEFLTYFQNEAQLDKSGLPSDRFFAERPEGSVSTLKIQRTQQEDSAVYLCASSLEGAGKAFFGQGTRLTVV.

The chain has TRBV28 and TRBJ2-5; D unresolved. Germline lookup yields CDR1 MDHEN and CDR2 SYDVKM. Deletions cut 6 bases from V and 1 base from J, with 18 bases between. This CDR3 comprises 16 residues. CDR3 sequence reads: CASRTTSDLSQETQYF. The CDR3 DNA reads TGTGCCAGCAGAACCACAAGCGACCTCTCCCAAGAGACCCAGTACTTC.

The V call is TRBV6-1, the J call TRBJ1-5; TRBD1 might be the D (5 bases). The V gene's germline CDR1 is MNHNS and CDR2 SASEGT. The CDR3 has 14 amino acids. Between the trimmed V and J ends, which lost 6 bases and 3 bases, there was a span of 12 bases. The CDR3 protein is CASSPDSVNQPQHF. In DNA, the CDR3 is TGTGCCAGCAGCCCCGACAGCGTCAATCAGCCCCAGCATTTT.

This clone was detected only once. The chain couples TRBV7-6 to TRBJ2-2; 10 bases align to TRBD2. V shed 5 bases and J 6 bases; nucleotides not matched to a gene: 6. Germline V gives CDR1 SGHVS, CDR2 FNYEAQ. The CDR3 is 15 residues long. The CDR3 region is CASSRTSGKSGELFF. CDR3 DNA sequence: TGTGCCAGCAGCAGAACTAGCGGGAAGTCCGGGGAGCTGTTTTTT.

The rearrangement joins TRBV5-1 to TRBJ2-7; TRBD1 might be the D (5 bases). This CDR3 spans 16 amino acids. CDR1 is SGHRS and CDR2 is YFSETQ in the germline V gene. Trimming left V 0 bases short and J 7 bases short, with 20 bases between. CDR3 region: CASSLAVWQGSREQYF. DNA for the CDR3: TGCGCCAGCAGCTTGGCCGTTTGGCAGGGCTCCCGGGAGCAGTACTTC. Full variable domain (rest looked up from reference TRBV5-1 and TRBJ2-7): KAGVTQTPRYLIKTRGQQVTLSCSPISGHRSVSWYQQTPGQGLQFLFEYFSETQRNKGNFPGRFSGRQFSNSRSEMNVSTLELGDSALYLCASSLAVWQGSREQYFGPGTRLTVT.